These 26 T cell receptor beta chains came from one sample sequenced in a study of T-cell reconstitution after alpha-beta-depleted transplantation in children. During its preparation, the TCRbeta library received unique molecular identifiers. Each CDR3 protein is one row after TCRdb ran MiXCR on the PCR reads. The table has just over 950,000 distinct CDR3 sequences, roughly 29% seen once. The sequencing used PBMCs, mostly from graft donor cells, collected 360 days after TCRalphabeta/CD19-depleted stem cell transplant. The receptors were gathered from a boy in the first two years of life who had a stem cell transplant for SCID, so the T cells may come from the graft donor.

The CDR3 reads CASSVTGVTYNEQFF. CDR3 nucleotide sequence: TGCGCCAGCAGCGTTACAGGGGTAACCTACAATGAGCAGTTCTTC. V is TRBV5-1 and J is TRBJ2-1; 7 nucleotides align to TRBD1. Germline trimming cut 4 bases from V and 2 bases from J; bases unmatched to any gene: 6. Looked up from germline, CDR1 is SGHRS and CDR2 is YFSETQ. The CDR3 is 15 amino acids.

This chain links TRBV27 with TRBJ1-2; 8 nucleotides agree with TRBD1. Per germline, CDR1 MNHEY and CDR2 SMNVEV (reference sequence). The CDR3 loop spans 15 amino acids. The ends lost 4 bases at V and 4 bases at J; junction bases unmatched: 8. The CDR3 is CASSSPGGGGYGYTF. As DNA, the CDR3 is TGTGCCAGCAGTTCGCCAGGGGGCGGGGGCTATGGCTACACCTTC.

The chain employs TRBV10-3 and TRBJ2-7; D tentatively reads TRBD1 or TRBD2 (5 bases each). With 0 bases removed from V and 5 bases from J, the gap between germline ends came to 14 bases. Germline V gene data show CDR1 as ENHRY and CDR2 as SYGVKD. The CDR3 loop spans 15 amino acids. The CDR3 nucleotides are TGTGCCATCAGTGAGTCGAACGTGGGGACGCACGAGCAGTACTTC. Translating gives CAISESNVGTHEQYF.

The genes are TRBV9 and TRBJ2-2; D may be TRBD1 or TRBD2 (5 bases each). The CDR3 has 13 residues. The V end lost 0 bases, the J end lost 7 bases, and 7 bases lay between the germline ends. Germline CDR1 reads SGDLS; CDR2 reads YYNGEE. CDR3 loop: CASSVDGGGELFF. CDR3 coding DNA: TGTGCCAGCAGCGTAGATGGGGGCGGGGAGCTGTTTTTT. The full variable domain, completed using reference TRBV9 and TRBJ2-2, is DSGVTQTPKHLITATGQRVTLRCSPRSGDLSVYWYQQSLDQGLQFLIQYYNGEERAKGNILERFSAQQFPDLHSELNLSSLELGDSALYFCASSVDGGGELFFGEGSRLTVL.

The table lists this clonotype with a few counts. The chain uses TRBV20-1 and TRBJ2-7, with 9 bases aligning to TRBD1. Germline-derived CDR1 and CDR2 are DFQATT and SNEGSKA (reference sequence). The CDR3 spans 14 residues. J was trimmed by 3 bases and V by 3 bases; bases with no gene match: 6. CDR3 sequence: CSARRDRANYEQYF. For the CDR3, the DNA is TGCAGTGCTAGGAGGGACAGGGCGAACTACGAGCAGTACTTC.

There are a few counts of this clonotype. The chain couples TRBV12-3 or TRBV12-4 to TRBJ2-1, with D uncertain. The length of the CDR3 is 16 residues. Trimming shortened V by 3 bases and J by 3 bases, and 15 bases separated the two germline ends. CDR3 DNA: TGTGCCAGCAGTTTGGAGTTCGGTCAGATCTACAATGAGCAGTTCTTC. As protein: CASSLEFGQIYNEQFF.

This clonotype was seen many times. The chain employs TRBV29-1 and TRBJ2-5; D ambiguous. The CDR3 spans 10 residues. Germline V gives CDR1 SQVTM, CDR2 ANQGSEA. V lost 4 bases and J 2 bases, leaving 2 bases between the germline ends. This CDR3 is CSVGQETQYF. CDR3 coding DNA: TGCAGCGTTGGGCAAGAGACCCAGTACTTC.

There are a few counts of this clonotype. CDR3 bases: TGCAGTGCTAGAGCAATCCGGGGGCTCCACTCTGGAAACACCATATATTTT. Residues: CSARAIRGLHSGNTIYF. The chain joins TRBV20-1 to TRBJ1-3; maybe TRBD1 (6 bases). The CDR3 totals 17 residues. CDR1 is DFQATT and CDR2 is SNEGSKA in the germline V gene (reference sequence). Trimming cost V 1 base and J 0 bases, with 16 bases left between them.

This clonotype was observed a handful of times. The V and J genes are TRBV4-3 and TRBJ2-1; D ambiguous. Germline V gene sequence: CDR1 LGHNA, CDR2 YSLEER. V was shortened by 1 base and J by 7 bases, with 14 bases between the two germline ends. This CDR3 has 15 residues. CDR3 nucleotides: TGCGCCAGCAGCCAAGGATGGTGGGTTCGTAATGAGCAGTTCTTC. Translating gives CASSQGWWVRNEQFF.

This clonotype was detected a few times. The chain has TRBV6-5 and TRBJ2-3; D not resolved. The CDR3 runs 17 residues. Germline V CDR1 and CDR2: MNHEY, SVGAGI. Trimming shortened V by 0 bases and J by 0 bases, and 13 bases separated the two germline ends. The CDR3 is CASSYSWHLVSTDTQYF. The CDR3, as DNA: TGTGCCAGCAGTTACTCGTGGCACCTAGTTAGCACAGATACGCAGTATTTT.

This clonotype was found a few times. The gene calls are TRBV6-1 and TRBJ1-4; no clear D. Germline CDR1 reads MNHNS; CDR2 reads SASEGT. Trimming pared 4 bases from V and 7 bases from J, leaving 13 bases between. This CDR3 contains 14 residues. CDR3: CASSGTGLGEKLFF. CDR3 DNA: TGTGCCAGCAGTGGGACTGGGCTGGGTGAAAAACTGTTTTTT.

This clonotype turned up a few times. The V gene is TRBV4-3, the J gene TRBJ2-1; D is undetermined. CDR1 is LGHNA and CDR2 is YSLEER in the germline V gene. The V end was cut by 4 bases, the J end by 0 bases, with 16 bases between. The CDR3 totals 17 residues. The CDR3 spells CASSREAQAYSYNEQFF. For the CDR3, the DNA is TGCGCCAGCAGCCGCGAGGCCCAGGCATACTCCTACAATGAGCAGTTCTTC.

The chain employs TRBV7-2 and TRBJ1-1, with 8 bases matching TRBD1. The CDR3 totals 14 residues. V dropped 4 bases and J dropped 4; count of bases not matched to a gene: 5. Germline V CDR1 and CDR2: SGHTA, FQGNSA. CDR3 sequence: CASSSRGLGTEAFF. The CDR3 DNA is TGTGCCAGCAGCTCCAGGGGGCTTGGCACTGAAGCTTTCTTT.

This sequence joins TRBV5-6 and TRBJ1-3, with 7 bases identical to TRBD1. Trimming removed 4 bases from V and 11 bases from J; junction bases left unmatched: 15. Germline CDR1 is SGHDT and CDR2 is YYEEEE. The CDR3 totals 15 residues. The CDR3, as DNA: TGTGCCAGCAGCCCCCATGGGACAGATGCGAGTGCCATATATTTT. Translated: CASSPHGTDASAIYF.

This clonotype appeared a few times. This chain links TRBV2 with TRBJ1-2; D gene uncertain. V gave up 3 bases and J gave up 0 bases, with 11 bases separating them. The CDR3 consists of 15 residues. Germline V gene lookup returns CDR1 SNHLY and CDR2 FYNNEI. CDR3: CASSEPVLTNYGYTF. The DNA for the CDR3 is TGTGCCAGCAGTGAGCCCGTCCTGACTAACTATGGCTACACCTTC.

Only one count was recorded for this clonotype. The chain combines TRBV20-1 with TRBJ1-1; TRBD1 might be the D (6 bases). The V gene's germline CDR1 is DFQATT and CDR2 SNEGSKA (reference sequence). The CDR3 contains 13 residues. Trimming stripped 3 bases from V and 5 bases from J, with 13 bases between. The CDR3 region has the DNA TGCAGTGCTAGTGGGGGCTGGGGTACTGAAGCTTTCTTT. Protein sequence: CSASGGWGTEAFF.

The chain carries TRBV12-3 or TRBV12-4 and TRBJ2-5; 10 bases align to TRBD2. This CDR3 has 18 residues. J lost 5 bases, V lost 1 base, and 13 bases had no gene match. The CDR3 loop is CASSLEILAGAPGETQYF. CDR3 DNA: TGTGCCAGCAGTTTAGAGATCCTAGCGGGGGCCCCGGGGGAGACCCAGTACTTC.

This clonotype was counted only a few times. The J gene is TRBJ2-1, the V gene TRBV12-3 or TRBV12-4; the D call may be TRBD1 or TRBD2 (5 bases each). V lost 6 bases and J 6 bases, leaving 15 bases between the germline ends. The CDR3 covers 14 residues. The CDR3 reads CASSLGPTRNEQFF. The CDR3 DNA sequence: TGTGCCAGCAGCTTGGGACCCACGCGCAATGAGCAGTTCTTC.

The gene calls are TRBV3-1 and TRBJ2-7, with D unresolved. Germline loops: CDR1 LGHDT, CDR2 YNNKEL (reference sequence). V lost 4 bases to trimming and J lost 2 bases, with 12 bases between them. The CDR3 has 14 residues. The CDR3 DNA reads TGTGCCAGCAGCCCCCGGTGGGTTGCCTACGAGCAGTACTTC. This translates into CASSPRWVAYEQYF.

The CDR3 DNA follows: TGCGCCAGCAGCAGCGGGACTCCGGGCCGAGAGACCCAGTACTTC. Translated, it gives CASSSGTPGRETQYF. The chain joins TRBV5-1 to TRBJ2-5; 7 positions match TRBD2. The J segment lost 4 bases and the V segment lost 4 bases, leaving 10 bases of the junction unmatched. The germline CDR1 and CDR2 sequences are SGHRS and YFSETQ. The CDR3 loop spans 15 amino acids.

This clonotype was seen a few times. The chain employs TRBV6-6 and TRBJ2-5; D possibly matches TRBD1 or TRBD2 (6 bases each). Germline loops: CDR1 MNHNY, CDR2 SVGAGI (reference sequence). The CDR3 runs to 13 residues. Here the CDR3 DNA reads TGTGTTTCCGCACGGGGGACACAAGAGACCCAGTACTTC. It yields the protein CVSARGTQETQYF.

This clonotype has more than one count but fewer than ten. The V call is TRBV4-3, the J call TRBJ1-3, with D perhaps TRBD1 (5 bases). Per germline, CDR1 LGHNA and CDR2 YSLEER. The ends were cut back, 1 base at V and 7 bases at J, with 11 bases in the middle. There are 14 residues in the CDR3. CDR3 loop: CASSQGGGGNTIYF. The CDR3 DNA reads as TGCGCCAGCAGCCAAGGGGGGGGAGGGAACACCATATATTTT.

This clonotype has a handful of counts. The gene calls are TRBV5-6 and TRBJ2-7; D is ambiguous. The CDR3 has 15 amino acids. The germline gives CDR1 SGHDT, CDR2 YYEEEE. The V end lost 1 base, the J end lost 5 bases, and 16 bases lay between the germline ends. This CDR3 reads CASSLTRRVGDEQYF. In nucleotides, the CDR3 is TGTGCCAGCAGCTTGACACGACGGGTTGGGGACGAGCAGTACTTC.

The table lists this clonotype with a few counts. CDR3 loop: CSAQSRGGGQPQHF. CDR3 bases: TGCAGTGCCCAATCCCGAGGGGGGGGACAGCCCCAGCATTTT. The chain combines TRBV20-1 with TRBJ1-5; D perhaps matches TRBD1 (6 bases). Germline V gene data show CDR1 as DFQATT and CDR2 as SNEGSKA (reference sequence). The V end was cut by 6 bases, the J end by 7 bases, with 19 bases between. The CDR3 runs 14 residues.

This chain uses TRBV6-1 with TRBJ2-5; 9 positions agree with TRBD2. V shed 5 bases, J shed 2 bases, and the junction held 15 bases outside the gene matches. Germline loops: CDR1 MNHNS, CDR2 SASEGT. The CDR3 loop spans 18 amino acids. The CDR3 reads CASSPLGGRGRGQETQYF. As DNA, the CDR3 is TGTGCCAGCAGTCCCCTCGGCGGGAGGGGTCGGGGGCAAGAGACCCAGTACTTC.

The CDR3 sequence: CASSLWTGSQEQYF. The CDR3 DNA follows: TGCGCCAGCAGCTTGTGGACAGGGTCTCAAGAGCAGTACTTC. The V and J genes are TRBV5-1 and TRBJ2-7; TRBD1 agrees at 8 bases. The CDR3 totals 14 residues. In germline, CDR1 is SGHRS, CDR2 YFSETQ. The trim removed 1 base at V and 7 bases at J, leaving 7 bases unmatched.